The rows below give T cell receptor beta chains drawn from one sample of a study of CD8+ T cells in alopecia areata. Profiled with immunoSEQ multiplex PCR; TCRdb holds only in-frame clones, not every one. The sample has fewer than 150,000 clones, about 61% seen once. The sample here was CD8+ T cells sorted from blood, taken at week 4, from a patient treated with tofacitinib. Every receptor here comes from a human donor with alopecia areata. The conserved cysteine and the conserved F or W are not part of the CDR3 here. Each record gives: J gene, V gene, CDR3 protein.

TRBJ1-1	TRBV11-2	ASPRNTEAF
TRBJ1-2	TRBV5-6	ASSLGSGYYGYT
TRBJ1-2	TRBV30	AYGSRVRYGYT
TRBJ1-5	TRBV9	ASSPGTPDQPQH
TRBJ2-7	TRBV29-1	SVDLGTGLFYEQY
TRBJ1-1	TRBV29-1	SVENGLTTEAF
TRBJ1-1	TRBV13	ASMETNRGIAF
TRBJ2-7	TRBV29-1	SVLESGYSYEQY
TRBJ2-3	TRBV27	ASATGEGTDTQY
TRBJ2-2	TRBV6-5	ASSIGTAGELF
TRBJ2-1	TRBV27	ASSLSVENEQF
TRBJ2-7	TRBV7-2	ASSTGFSYEQY
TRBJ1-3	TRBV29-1	SVVGGLLGNTIY
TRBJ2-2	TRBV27	ASTLLRDRVTGELF
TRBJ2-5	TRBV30	AWSAGGETQY
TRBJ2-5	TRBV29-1	SVELAGIEETQY
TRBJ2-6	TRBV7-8	ASSSQGIASGANVLT
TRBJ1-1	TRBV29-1	SVPGAGGPEAF
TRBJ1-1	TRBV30	AWSITENTEAF
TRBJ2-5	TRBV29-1	SVEVETQY
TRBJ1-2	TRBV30	AWRRGDGGYT
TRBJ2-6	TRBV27	ASSSNSGANVLT
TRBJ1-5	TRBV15	ATGSAVNSNQPQH
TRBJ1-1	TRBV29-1	SVESDLYLEAF
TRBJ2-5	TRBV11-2	ASSSIPRLAEETQY
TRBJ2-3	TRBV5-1	ASSLSTSGGSWDTQY
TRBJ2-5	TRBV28	ASSLSGVWETQY
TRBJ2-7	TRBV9	ASSVALGVTYEQY
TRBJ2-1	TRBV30	AWSVWTTNEQF
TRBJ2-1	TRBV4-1	ASSSGQLSGNEQF
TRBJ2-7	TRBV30	AWNLVLSYEQY
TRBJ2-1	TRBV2	ASSDHDFNEQF
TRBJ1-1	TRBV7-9	ASSPSGDTEAF
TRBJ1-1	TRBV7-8	ASSLAWQGSTEAF
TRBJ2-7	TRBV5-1	ASRGTSAYEQY
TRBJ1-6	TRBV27	ASSGPGGGSPLH
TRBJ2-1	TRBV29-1	SVGTGSSYNEQF
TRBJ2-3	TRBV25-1	ASSANTQY
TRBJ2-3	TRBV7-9	ASSLAGSTDTQY
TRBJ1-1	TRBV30	AWTTGGPEAF
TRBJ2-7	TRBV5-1	ASSLATDSSYEQY
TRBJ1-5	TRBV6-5	ASSYSKGQPQH
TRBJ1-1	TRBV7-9	ASSPSTGGDTEAF
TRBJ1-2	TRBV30	AWGKGQGHYGYT
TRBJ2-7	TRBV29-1	SVEPGGSYEQY
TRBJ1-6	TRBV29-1	SVIGQGDSSPLH
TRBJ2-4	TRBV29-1	SVEDMASPLAKNIQY
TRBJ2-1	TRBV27	ASSFSLAGYNEQF
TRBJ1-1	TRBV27	ASSHGGVSAF
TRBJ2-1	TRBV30	AWSLGLAGQF
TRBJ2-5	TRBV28	ASSFDPETQY
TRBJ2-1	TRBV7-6	ASSPSPGLGGIEQF
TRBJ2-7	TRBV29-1	SAGTESSYEQY